Presented here are 21 T cell receptor beta chains from one specimen sequenced in a study of blood T cell repertoires in COVID-19 (dated by TCRdb to the early 2020s). Preparation of the library involved the immunoSEQ multiplex PCR assay. TCRdb took this table from immuneACCESS and kept in-frame rearrangements with V and J called. Such tables lack part of the clones; where checked against another copy, unresolved V genes explain under half of the gap, and the rest is unexplained. The sample table shows nearly 50,000 clones, and about 85% are seen once. The ten most abundant clones make up about 14% of the sample. Sequencing input: peripheral blood. The source is a human donor in a cohort sampled during active COVID-19.

The chain is built from TRBV4-1 and TRBJ1-6; D unclear. CDR1 and CDR2 (germline): MGHRA, YSYEKL. The CDR3 has 18 amino acids. The V and J ends lost 0 bases and 0 bases respectively, with 12 bases between them. CDR3 DNA sequence: TGCGCCAGCAGCCAAGATATCACAGCCAGCTCCTATAATTCACCCCTCCACTTT. The encoded protein is CASSQDITASSYNSPLHF.

This clone appeared once. The rearrangement uses TRBV3-1 (or the pseudogene TRBV3-2) and TRBJ2-5; the D is unclear. The V end lost 4 bases, the J end lost 5 bases, and 14 bases lay between the germline ends. The germline V gene has CDR1 LGHDT and CDR2 YNNKEL (reference sequence). This CDR3 comprises 14 residues. CDR3 nucleotides: TGTGCCAGCAGCCGTGGTTCAGAGGAGGAGACCCAGTACTTC. Its protein is CASSRGSEEETQYF.

CDR3 DNA sequence: TGTGCCAGCCTAAACCGGGGAAGCTCCTACGAGCAGTACTTC. It yields the protein CASLNRGSSYEQYF. The V and J genes are TRBV28 and TRBJ2-7, with D tentatively TRBD2 (5 bases). The CDR3 contains 14 residues. V dropped 8 bases and J dropped 0 bases, with 14 bases sitting between them. Germline V CDR1 and CDR2: MDHEN, SYDVKM.

The count of this clone is one. V and J are TRBV2 and TRBJ2-1; a weak D match, TRBD2 (5 bases). CDR1 is SNHLY, CDR2 FYNNEI, per germline. The V end lost 7 bases, the J end lost 9 bases, and 16 bases lay between the germline ends. The CDR3 sequence is 13 residues long. The CDR3 spells CASTRVGVGEQFF. As DNA, the CDR3 is TGTGCCAGCACGAGGGTGGGAGTCGGTGAGCAGTTCTTC.

This chain joins TRBV7-3 and TRBJ1-1; D is ambiguous. V lost 1 base and J 1 base, leaving 10 bases between the germline ends. The germline gives CDR1 SGHTA, CDR2 FQGTGA. CDR3 length: 15 amino acids. Here the CDR3 DNA reads TGTGCCAGCAGCTTAAACGCAGTATCGAACACTGAAGCTTTCTTT. Amino acids: CASSLNAVSNTEAFF.

The CDR3 loop reads CASSLGLAGNEQFF. The CDR3 bases are TGTGCCAGCAGCTTGGGTCTAGCTGGGAATGAGCAGTTCTTC. The chain has TRBV11-3 and TRBJ2-1, with TRBD2 as a possible D gene (5 bases). CDR3 length equals 14 residues. CDR1 and CDR2 from the germline V gene are SGHNT and YENEEA. The germline V and J ends were trimmed by 3 bases and 7 bases, with 13 bases remaining between them.

The chain couples TRBV20-1 to TRBJ1-1; tentatively, D is TRBD1 (6 bases). CDR3 length: 14 amino acids. Trimming cost V 3 bases and J 0 bases, with 11 bases left between them. Germline lookup yields CDR1 DFQATT and CDR2 SNEGSKA (reference sequence). The chain's CDR3 is CSASSGGLNTEAFF. CDR3 sequence (DNA): TGCAGTGCTAGTTCGGGGGGCTTGAACACTGAAGCTTTCTTT.

V and J are TRBV19 and TRBJ1-3, with D uncertain. Germline V gene sequence: CDR1 LNHDA, CDR2 SQIVND (reference sequence). There are 15 residues in the CDR3. Between the trimmed V and J ends, which lost 2 bases and 0 bases, there was a span of 8 bases. In DNA, the CDR3 is TGTGCCAGTAGTATACTCCGGAGCTCTGGAAACACCATATATTTT. It is translated as CASSILRSSGNTIYF.

The sample holds one count of this clone. CDR3 coding DNA: TGTGCCAGTATGACAAGCGGGTTCCCCTACGAGCAGTACTTC. This translates into CASMTSGFPYEQYF. The chain links TRBV19 to TRBJ2-7, with D maybe TRBD2 (6 bases). The CDR3 runs to 14 residues. CDR1 LNHDA and CDR2 SQIVND come from the germline V gene (reference sequence). Trimming stripped 7 bases from V and 2 bases from J, with 15 bases between.

V gene TRBV7-9 combines with J gene TRBJ2-2; 8 bases are shared with TRBD2. The germline gives CDR1 SEHNR, CDR2 FQNEAQ (reference sequence). The V gene end was trimmed by 5 bases and the J gene end by 4 bases; junction bases not matched to a gene: 6. CDR3 length: 15 amino acids. In nucleotides, the CDR3 is TGTGCCAGCAGCCCAGGACTAGCCAGCACCGGGGAGCTGTTTTTT. Amino acids: CASSPGLASTGELFF. Filled out from reference TRBV7-9 and TRBJ2-2, the complete variable domain reads DTGVSQNPRHKITKRGQNVTFRCDPISEHNRLYWYRQTLGQGPEFLTYFQNEAQLEKSRLLSDRFSAERPKGSFSTLEIQRTEQGDSAMYLCASSPGLASTGELFFGEGSRLTVL.

The V and J genes are TRBV6-1 and TRBJ1-2, with D possibly matching TRBD1 (6 bases). The V gene's germline CDR1 is MNHNS and CDR2 SASEGT. The CDR3 has 16 amino acids. V was trimmed by 1 base and J by 0 bases, leaving 12 bases between them. CDR3 nucleotide sequence: TGTGCCAGCAGTGAAGTTCGGACAGAAGCTAACTATGGCTACACCTTC. This translates into CASSEVRTEANYGYTF.

This chain joins TRBV5-1 and TRBJ1-2, with D possibly TRBD1 on 5 matching bases. The CDR3 loop spans 14 amino acids. V lost 4 bases to trimming and J lost 3 bases, with 13 bases between them. Per the germline V gene, CDR1 is SGHRS and CDR2 is YFSETQ. CDR3 protein: CASSIRESDYGYTF. The CDR3 DNA reads TGCGCCAGCAGCATCAGGGAATCGGACTATGGCTACACCTTC.

This sequence joins TRBV10-3 and TRBJ2-1; a possible D gene is TRBD2 (5 bases). CDR3 length equals 11 residues. Trimming took off 6 bases at V and 10 bases at J, with 10 bases between the two ends. CDR1 and CDR2 from the germline V gene are ENHRY and SYGVKD. The CDR3: CAISLTGEQFF. CDR3 DNA sequence: TGTGCCATCAGCCTTACGGGGGAGCAGTTCTTC.

V is TRBV6-6 and J is TRBJ2-7; tentative D call: TRBD2 (6 bases). V was shortened by 5 bases and J by 3 bases, with 23 bases between the two germline ends. The CDR3 is made up of 17 amino acids. Germline loops: CDR1 MNHNY, CDR2 SVGAGI (reference sequence). CDR3 loop: CASSQLSAMGRLYEQYF. The CDR3, as DNA: TGTGCCAGCAGTCAGCTATCGGCGATGGGGAGGCTCTACGAGCAGTACTTC.

The chain joins TRBV19 to TRBJ1-4; D may be TRBD1 (5 bases). Germline CDR1 reads LNHDA; CDR2 reads SQIVND (reference sequence). Trimming pared 6 bases from V and 5 bases from J, leaving 13 bases between. CDR3 length equals 14 residues. The CDR3 loop reads CASRRTSLNEKLFF. In nucleotides, the CDR3 is TGTGCCAGTAGACGGACAAGCCTAAATGAAAAACTGTTTTTT.

The gene calls are TRBV3-1 (or the pseudogene TRBV3-2) and TRBJ2-1; a possible D gene is TRBD2 (6 bases). Germline values: CDR1 LGHDT, CDR2 YNNKEL (reference sequence). V lost 4 bases and J 5 bases, leaving 15 bases between the germline ends. This CDR3 has 15 residues. The CDR3 nucleotides read TGTGCCAGCAGCCCTGATCTAGCGAGACACAATGAGCAGTTCTTC. Translating it yields CASSPDLARHNEQFF.

The chain combines TRBV9 with TRBJ1-1; no definite D call. Germline V CDR1 and CDR2: SGDLS, YYNGEE. V dropped 4 bases and J dropped 6 bases, with 19 bases sitting between them. The CDR3 consists of 15 residues. The CDR3 DNA is TGTGCCAGCAGCCCTTATGGTAACAGAGAAGCTGAAGCTTTCTTT. Its translation: CASSPYGNREAEAFF.

DNA of the CDR3: TGTGCCAGTAACGGCCTAGAGGGTCAGGGGGATAGCAATCAGCCCCAGCATTTT. Translated: CASNGLEGQGDSNQPQHF. The chain carries TRBV19 and TRBJ1-5; 7 bases map to TRBD1. V shed 7 bases and J 0 bases; nucleotides not matched to a gene: 15. Germline values: CDR1 LNHDA, CDR2 SQIVND (reference sequence). The CDR3 is 18 residues long. Drawing the rest from reference TRBV19 and TRBJ1-5, the complete variable domain is DGGITQSPKYLFRKEGQNVTLSCEQNLNHDAMYWYRQDPGQGLRLIYYSQIVNDFQKGDIAEGYSVSREKKESFPLTVTSAQKNPTAFYLCASNGLEGQGDSNQPQHFGDGTRLSIL.

V and J are TRBV9 and TRBJ2-1; weak D call: TRBD1 (8 bases). CDR3 length equals 16 residues. CDR1 and CDR2 from the germline V gene are SGDLS and YYNGEE. V gave up 2 bases and J gave up 3 bases, with 15 bases separating them. CDR3 nucleotide sequence: TGTGCCAGCAGCGTCTTACAGGGGGAGGGCTACAATGAGCAGTTCTTC. Its translation: CASSVLQGEGYNEQFF.

This chain uses TRBV6-5 with TRBJ1-2; possibly TRBD1 for D (5 bases). The CDR3 runs 14 residues. Germline V gives CDR1 MNHEY, CDR2 SVGAGI. Trimming removed 2 bases at V and 5 bases at J, with 12 bases between. The CDR3 protein is CASSYGGGSYGYTF. Here the CDR3 DNA reads TGTGCCAGCAGTTACGGCGGGGGGTCATATGGCTACACCTTC.

V is TRBV6-5 and J is TRBJ2-2; 9 nucleotides agree with TRBD2. The CDR3 consists of 15 residues. The junction had 9 bases not matched to a gene; V was cut back by 11 bases and J by 2 bases. Germline V lookup: CDR1 MNHEY, CDR2 SVGAGI. Here the CDR3 reads CAPAGGGQNTGELFF. CDR3 DNA sequence: TGTGCCCCCGCGGGGGGGGGACAAAACACCGGGGAGCTGTTTTTT.